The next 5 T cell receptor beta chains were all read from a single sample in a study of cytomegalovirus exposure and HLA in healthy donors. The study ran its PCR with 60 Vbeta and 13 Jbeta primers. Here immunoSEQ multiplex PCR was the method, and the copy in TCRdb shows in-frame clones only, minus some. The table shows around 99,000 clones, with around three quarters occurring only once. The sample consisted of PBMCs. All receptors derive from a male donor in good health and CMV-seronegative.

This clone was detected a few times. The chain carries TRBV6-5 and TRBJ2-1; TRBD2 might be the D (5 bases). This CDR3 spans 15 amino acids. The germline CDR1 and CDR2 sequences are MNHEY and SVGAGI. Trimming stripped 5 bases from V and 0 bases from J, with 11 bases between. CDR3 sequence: CASSKLGNSYNEQFF. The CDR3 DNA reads TGTGCCAGCAGTAAACTAGGCAACTCCTACAATGAGCAGTTCTTC.

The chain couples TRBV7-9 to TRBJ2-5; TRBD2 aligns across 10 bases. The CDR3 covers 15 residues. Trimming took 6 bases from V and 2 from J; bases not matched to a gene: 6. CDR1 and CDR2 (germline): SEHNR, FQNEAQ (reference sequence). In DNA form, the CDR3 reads TGTGCCAGCAGTTCTTGGACTAGCGGTCAAGAGACCCAGTACTTC. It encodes CASSSWTSGQETQYF. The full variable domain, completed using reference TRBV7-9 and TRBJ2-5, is DTGVSQNPRHKITKRGQNVTFRCDPISEHNRLYWYRQTLGQGPEFLTYFQNEAQLEKSRLLSDRFSAERPKGSFSTLEIQRTEQGDSAMYLCASSSWTSGQETQYFGPGTRLLVL.

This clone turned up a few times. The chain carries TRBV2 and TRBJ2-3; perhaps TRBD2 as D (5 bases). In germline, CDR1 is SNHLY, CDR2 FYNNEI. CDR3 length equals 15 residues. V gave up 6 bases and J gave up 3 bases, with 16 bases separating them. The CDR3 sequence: CASRLHGKKTDTQYF. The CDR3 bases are TGTGCCAGCAGGCTTCACGGGAAGAAGACAGATACGCAGTATTTT.

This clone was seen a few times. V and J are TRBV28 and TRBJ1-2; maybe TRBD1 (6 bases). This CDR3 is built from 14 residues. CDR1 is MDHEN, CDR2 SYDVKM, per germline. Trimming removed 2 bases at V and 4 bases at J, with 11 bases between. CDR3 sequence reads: CASSLTAGVYGYTF. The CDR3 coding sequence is TGTGCCAGCAGTTTAACGGCAGGGGTCTATGGCTACACCTTC.

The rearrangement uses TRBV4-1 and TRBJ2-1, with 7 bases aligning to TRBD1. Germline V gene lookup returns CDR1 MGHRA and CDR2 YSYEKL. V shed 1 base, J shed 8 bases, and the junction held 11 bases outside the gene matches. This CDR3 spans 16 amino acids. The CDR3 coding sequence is TGCGCCAGCAGCCAAGTAACGGGACAGCTCTCCGATGAGCAGTTCTTC. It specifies CASSQVTGQLSDEQFF.